A selection of T cell receptor beta chains follows, all from one sample in a study of early T cells in non-severe SARS-CoV-2 infection. TCRdb independently ran MiXCR on the 5' RACE reads; one entry per CDR3 protein. The repertoire holds tens of thousands of distinct CDR3 sequences, with more than 9% as singletons. The sequenced sample was whole blood. The receptors were sampled from an adult who was a healthcare worker with PCR-confirmed SARS-CoV-2 infection or an uninfected control (not recorded which). CDR3s include the opening cysteine and the closing phenylalanine or tryptophan. D genes are given only for firm matches. Clone size is not always given. Where it is, it says once, few, many or a class for expanded clones.

TRBV11-3	TRBJ2-1	many	NA	CASSYANEQFF	TGTGCCAGCAGCTACGCAAATGAGCAGTTCTTC
TRBV5-4	TRBJ1-4	many	TRBD1	CASTTTGGFDNEKLFF	TGTGCCAGCACCACAACAGGGGGCTTCGATAATGAAAAACTGTTTTTT
TRBV6-6	TRBJ1-4	many	NA	CASSPGHPSTNEKLFF	TGTGCCAGCAGTCCGGGCCATCCTTCAACTAATGAAAAACTGTTTTTT
TRBV6-5	TRBJ2-7	NA	NA	CASSQGFYEQYF	TGTGCCAGCAGTCAAGGGTTTTACGAGCAGTACTTC
TRBV3-1	TRBJ2-1	NA	TRBD1	CASSRTGAREQFF	TGTGCCAGCAGTCGGACAGGGGCGAGGGAGCAGTTCTTC
TRBV24-1	TRBJ2-1	many	TRBD2	CATSDLPAGRNNEQFF	TGTGCCACCAGTGATTTACCAGCGGGAAGGAACAATGAGCAGTTCTTC
TRBV20-1	TRBJ2-2	few	TRBD1	CSARDTHWATGGVTGELFF	TGCAGTGCTAGAGATACTCATTGGGCAACAGGGGGAGTGACCGGGGAGCTGTTTTTT
TRBV7-7	TRBJ2-1	NA	TRBD2	CASSLLAGPYNEQFF	TGTGCCAGCAGCCTACTAGCGGGTCCTTACAATGAGCAGTTCTTC
TRBV7-9	TRBJ1-2	few	NA	CASSLVLGDGYTF	TGTGCCAGCAGCTTAGTTCTCGGGGACGGCTACACCTTC
TRBV5-1	TRBJ2-3	many	TRBD1	CASSLAQGEDTQYF	TGCGCCAGCAGCTTGGCGCAGGGGGAAGATACGCAGTATTTT
TRBV5-1	TRBJ1-2	NA	TRBD1	CASSSSGTGEGYTF	TGCGCCAGCAGCTCTTCCGGGACAGGGGAAGGCTACACCTTC
TRBV19	TRBJ1-1	many	NA	CASIPFFGQTNTEAFF	TGTGCCAGTATTCCCTTCTTTGGACAGACGAACACTGAAGCTTTCTTT
TRBV4-1	TRBJ2-1	NA	NA	CASSGNDEQFF	TGCGCCAGCAGTGGGAACGATGAGCAGTTCTTC
TRBV29-1	TRBJ2-4	NA	NA	CSVEDQQGKNIQYF	TGCAGCGTTGAAGATCAACAGGGCAAAAACATTCAGTACTTC
TRBV4-2	TRBJ2-5	few	TRBD2	CASSQGLAGYQETQYF	TGTGCCAGCAGCCAAGGACTAGCGGGGTACCAAGAGACCCAGTACTTC
TRBV7-3	TRBJ2-7	many	TRBD2	CASSPTAGVIHEQYF	TGTGCCAGCAGCCCGACAGCGGGAGTAATCCACGAGCAGTACTTC
TRBV24-1	TRBJ2-6	few	NA	CATSNSWTAGANVLTF	TGTGCCACCAGTAATAGCTGGACGGCTGGGGCCAACGTCCTGACTTTC
TRBV7-3	TRBJ2-3	many	NA	CASSTLSEDTQYF	TGTGCCAGCAGTACCCTTTCGGAAGATACGCAGTATTTT
TRBV6-5	TRBJ2-2	NA	NA	CASSTRSHSNTGELFF	TGTGCCAGCAGTACAAGGTCTCATTCGAACACCGGGGAGCTGTTTTTT
TRBV20-1	TRBJ2-2	many	TRBD2	CSARDFRTSGSGTGELFF	TGCAGTGCTAGAGATTTTCGGACTAGCGGGAGTGGGACCGGGGAGCTGTTTTTT
TRBV7-6	TRBJ1-1	few	NA	CASSLVSVVLTNTEAFF	TGTGCCAGCAGCTTAGTGTCCGTGGTATTGACGAACACCGAAGCTTTCTTT
TRBV7-6	TRBJ2-1	many	TRBD2	CASSLGLAGGPGNNEQFF	TGTGCCAGCAGCTTAGGACTAGCGGGAGGGCCTGGGAACAATGAGCAGTTCTTC
TRBV12-3/TRBV12-4	TRBJ1-5	many	TRBD1	CASSFGTGPYSNQPQHF	TGTGCCAGCAGTTTCGGGACAGGCCCTTATAGCAATCAGCCCCAGCATTTT
TRBV5-5	TRBJ1-5	many	TRBD1	CASSTGTGGWGQPQHF	TGTGCCAGCAGCACCGGGACAGGGGGCTGGGGACAGCCCCAGCATTTT